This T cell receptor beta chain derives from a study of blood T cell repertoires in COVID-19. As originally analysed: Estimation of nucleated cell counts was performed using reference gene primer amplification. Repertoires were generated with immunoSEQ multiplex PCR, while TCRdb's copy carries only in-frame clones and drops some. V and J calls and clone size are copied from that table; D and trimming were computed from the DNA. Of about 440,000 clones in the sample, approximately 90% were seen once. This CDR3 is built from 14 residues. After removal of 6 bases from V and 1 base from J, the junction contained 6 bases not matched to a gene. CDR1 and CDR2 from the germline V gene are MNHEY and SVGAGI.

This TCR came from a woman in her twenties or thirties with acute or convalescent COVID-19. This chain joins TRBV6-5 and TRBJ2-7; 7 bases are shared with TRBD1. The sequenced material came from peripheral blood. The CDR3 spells CASRKVGQSYEQYF. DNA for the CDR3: TGTGCCAGCAGGAAAGTGGGACAGTCCTACGAGCAGTACTTC.